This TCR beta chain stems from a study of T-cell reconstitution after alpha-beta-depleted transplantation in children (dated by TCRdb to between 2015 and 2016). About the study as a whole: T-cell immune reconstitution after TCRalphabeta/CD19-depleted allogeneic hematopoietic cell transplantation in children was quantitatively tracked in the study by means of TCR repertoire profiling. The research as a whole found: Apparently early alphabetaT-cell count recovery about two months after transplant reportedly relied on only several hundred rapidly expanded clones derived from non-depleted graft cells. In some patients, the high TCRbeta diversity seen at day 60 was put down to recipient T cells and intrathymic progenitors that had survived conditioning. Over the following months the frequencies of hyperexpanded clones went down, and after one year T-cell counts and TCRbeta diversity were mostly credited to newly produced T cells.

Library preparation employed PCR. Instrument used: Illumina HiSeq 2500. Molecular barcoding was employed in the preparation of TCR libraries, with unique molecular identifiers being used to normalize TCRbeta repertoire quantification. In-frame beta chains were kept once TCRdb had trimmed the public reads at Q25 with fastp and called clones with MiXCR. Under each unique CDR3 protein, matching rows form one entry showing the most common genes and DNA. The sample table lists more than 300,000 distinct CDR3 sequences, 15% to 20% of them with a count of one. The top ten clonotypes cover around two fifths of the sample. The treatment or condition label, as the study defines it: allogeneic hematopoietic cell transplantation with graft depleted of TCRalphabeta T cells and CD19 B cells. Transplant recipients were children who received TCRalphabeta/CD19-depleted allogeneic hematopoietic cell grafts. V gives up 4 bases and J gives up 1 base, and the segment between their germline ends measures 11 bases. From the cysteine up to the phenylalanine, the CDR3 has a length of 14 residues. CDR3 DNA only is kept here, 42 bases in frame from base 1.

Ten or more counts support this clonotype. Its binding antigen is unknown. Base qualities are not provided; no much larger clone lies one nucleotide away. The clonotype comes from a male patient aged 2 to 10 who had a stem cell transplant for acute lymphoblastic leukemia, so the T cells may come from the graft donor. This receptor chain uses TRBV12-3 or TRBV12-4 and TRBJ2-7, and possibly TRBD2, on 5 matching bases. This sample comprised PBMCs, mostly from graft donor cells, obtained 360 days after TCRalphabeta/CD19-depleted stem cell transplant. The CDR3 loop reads CASSSRGSSYEQYF. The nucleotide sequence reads TGTGCCAGCAGTTCCCGGGGTTCGTCCTACGAGCAGTACTTC.